This T cell receptor beta chain was documented in a study of regulatory T cells in long-lasting Graves disease. Overall study findings and caveats: Persistent disease was associated with favored TRBV28 usage and with favored use of TRBJ1-2 and TRBJ2-5.

Combining iRepertoire HTBI primers with Arm-PCR of CDR3 regions, the authors built TCR beta libraries. TCRdb called the multiplex PCR reads again in MiXCR, with one record for every CDR3 protein. The table shows more than 350,000 distinct CDR3 sequences, with 15% occurring only once. Of note for this clonotype: Antigen specificity is unknown. It may be a read error: a sequence one base away is much more abundant.

Time point specified: newly diagnosed GD, antithyroid drugs for less than 3 months. PBMC RNA was the source of the TCR library. Per germline, CDR1 ENHRY and CDR2 SYGVKD. The length of the CDR3 is 15 residues. These data were likewise used in another study, on T cells in Graves' hyperthyroidism and ophthalmopathy. This second report adds: A 13 V-J signature model discriminated ophthalmopathy versus stable hyperthyroidism.

The rearrangement joins TRBV10-3 to TRBJ1-2; D is ambiguous. The receptor's source is a woman in her 30s with Graves disease. The sequencing used peripheral blood mononuclear cells (PBMCs), collected at new diagnosis, from a patient treated with antithyroid drugs. CDR3 region: CAISESSRGDYGHTF. The CDR3, as DNA: TGTGCCATCAGTGAGTCGAGTCGGGGAGACTATGGCCACACCTTC.